The T cell receptor beta chain described here comes from a study of cytomegalovirus exposure and HLA in healthy donors. At the level of the study: Findings of an earlier analysis included roughly 120 million unique TCR beta sequences from 200 million or so T cells.

Points from the study as a whole: Among TCR beta chains of equal frequency, HLA-associated ones were more clonally expanded in a later analysis.

PCR amplification relied on 60 Vbeta primers (plus 13 Jbeta primers). The protocol was immunoSEQ multiplex PCR, while the TCRdb copy is restricted to in-frame clones and leaves out a portion. The sample records about 110,000 clones, 60% to 75% being singletons. In regard to this clone: Its cognate antigen is unknown.

The CDR3 is 15 amino acids. The germline V gene encodes CDR1 SGHTA and CDR2 FQGNSA. The V and J ends lost 1 base and 4 bases respectively, with 10 bases between them. The TCR was taken from a male donor in good health and CMV-seropositive. The sequenced sample was PBMCs. This chain links TRBV7-2 with TRBJ1-4; D ambiguous. DNA for the CDR3: TGTGCCAGCAGCTTAGTCTTGTCCGGTAATGAAAAACTGTTTTTT. It codes for CASSLVLSGNEKLFF.